Listed below are T cell receptor beta chains from one sample, sequenced in a study of blood T cells in healthy people across ages. Each CDR3 protein gets one entry after TCRdb re-called the 5' RACE reads with MiXCR. The repertoire consists of roughly 800,000 distinct CDR3 sequences, with 53% occurring once and the leading ten covering around 41%. Input material: blood. The receptors shown here come from a man older than 75 in good health. Both conserved end residues are part of each CDR3. A D gene is named only where the DNA matches it firmly. Size tells how often a clone was seen (once, few, many) or the class of an expanded clone, and some rows leave it out.

12	TRBV10-3	NA	few	TRBJ2-4	CAISEAKNIQYF	TGTGCCATCAGTGAGGCCAAAAACATTCAGTACTTC
16	TRBV3-1	NA	NA	TRBJ2-7	CASSQDLTGGEYEQYF	TGTGCCAGCAGCCAAGATCTTACAGGGGGGGAATACGAGCAGTACTTC
14	TRBV7-2	NA	many	TRBJ1-5	CASSLLPLNQPQHF	TGTGCCAGCAGCTTACTACCCCTAAATCAGCCCCAGCATTTT
14	TRBV27	NA	NA	TRBJ2-5	CASSVLMGGNEQYF	TGTGCCAGCAGTGTCCTGATGGGGGGAAATGAGCAGTACTTC
11	TRBV24-1	NA	NA	TRBJ2-5	CAASVRETQYF	TGTGCCGCCAGTGTTCGGGAGACCCAGTACTTC
14	TRBV28	NA	NA	TRBJ1-5	CASRPQGTGQPQHF	TGTGCCAGCAGGCCACAGGGAACAGGACAGCCCCAGCATTTT
15	TRBV5-1	NA	few	TRBJ2-5	CASSSAGGKGETQYF	TGCGCCAGCAGCTCCGCAGGGGGGAAGGGAGAGACCCAGTACTTC
16	TRBV2	TRBD1	NA	TRBJ1-5	CASSGRQGKSNQPQHF	TGTGCCAGCAGTGGTCGACAGGGGAAGAGCAATCAGCCCCAGCATTTT
14	TRBV29-1	NA	few	TRBJ1-2	CSVEDTGKDYGYTF	TGCAGCGTTGAAGATACAGGGAAGGACTATGGCTACACCTTC
16	TRBV12-3/TRBV12-4	TRBD1	NA	TRBJ1-2	CASSLIAGGANYGYTF	TGTGCCAGCAGTTTAATAGCAGGGGGAGCTAACTATGGCTACACCTTC
14	TRBV20-1	NA	NA	TRBJ1-2	CSARPGRTCYGYTF	TGCAGTGCTAGACCGGGCAGAACCTGCTATGGCTACACCTTC
14	TRBV20-1	TRBD1	NA	TRBJ2-7	CSAAPRTGTYEQYF	TGCAGTGCTGCCCCACGGACAGGGACCTACGAGCAGTACTTC
13	TRBV11-3	TRBD1	NA	TRBJ2-5	CASSWTGSLEQYF	TGTGCCAGCTCCTGGACAGGGTCCTTGGAGCAGTACTTC
14	TRBV7-9	NA	NA	TRBJ2-5	CASSFSTGQETQYF	TGTGCCAGCAGCTTTAGTACAGGGCAAGAGACCCAGTACTTC
13	TRBV4-1	NA	NA	TRBJ2-3	CASSQARSDTQYF	TGCGCCAGCAGCCAAGCAAGGTCAGATACGCAGTATTTT
17	TRBV7-7	TRBD2	NA	TRBJ2-1	CASSPTQGLAVYNEQFF	TGTGCTAGCAGCCCCACCCAAGGACTAGCGGTCTACAATGAGCAGTTCTTC
13	TRBV20-1	NA	few	TRBJ2-3	CSARTYEHRDAYF	TGCAGTGCTAGGACTTACGAGCACAGAGACGCGTATTTT
13	TRBV5-1	NA	few	TRBJ2-7	CASSLSTSYEQYF	TGCGCCAGCAGCTTGTCCACTAGCTACGAGCAGTACTTC
14	TRBV10-3	NA	NA	TRBJ2-7	CAISESYRTYEQYF	TGTGCCATCAGTGAGTCGTACAGAACCTACGAGCAGTACTTC
14	TRBV20-1	TRBD1	few	TRBJ2-7	CSARNRGRVGEQYF	TGCAGTGCTAGAAACAGGGGGCGAGTGGGCGAGCAGTACTTC
14	TRBV6-4	TRBD2	NA	TRBJ2-3	CASSDSGGLDTQYF	TGTGCCAGCAGTGACTCGGGGGGGTTAGATACGCAGTATTTT
15	TRBV2	NA	NA	TRBJ2-5	CASSGGQYPGETQYF	TGTGCCAGCAGTGGAGGACAGTACCCGGGGGAGACCCAGTACTTC
16	TRBV12-3/TRBV12-4	NA	NA	TRBJ2-4	CASSLRETDTKNIQYF	TGTGCCAGCAGTTTAAGGGAGACGGACACCAAAAACATTCAGTACTTC
13	TRBV10-1	NA	NA	TRBJ1-1	CASRDNPNTEAFF	TGCGCCAGCAGGGACAACCCGAACACTGAAGCTTTCTTT
15	TRBV6-1	NA	NA	TRBJ2-5	CASSPRDGMGETQYF	TGTGCCAGCAGTCCCAGGGACGGAATGGGAGAGACCCAGTACTTC
16	TRBV11-3	NA	once	TRBJ2-2	CASSLRPGTNTGELFF	TGTGCCAGCAGCTTAAGGCCGGGCACGAACACCGGGGAGCTGTTTTTT
15	TRBV7-9	NA	NA	TRBJ2-3	CASSLFGVATDTQYF	TGTGCCAGCAGCTTATTCGGGGTTGCCACAGATACGCAGTATTTT
18	TRBV5-1	TRBD2	few	TRBJ2-3	CASRATDLASGTHRYAYF	TGCGCCAGCAGGGCAACCGACCTGGCTAGCGGGACGCACAGATACGCGTATTTT
13	TRBV12-3/TRBV12-4	NA	NA	TRBJ1-5	CACMEGGNQPQHF	TGTGCCTGCATGGAGGGAGGGAATCAGCCCCAGCATTTT
12	TRBV20-1	NA	NA	TRBJ2-5	CSARDRSETQYF	TGCAGTGCTAGAGATCGATCAGAGACCCAGTACTTC
14	TRBV6-5	TRBD2	NA	TRBJ2-1	CASIGGFGSNEQFF	TGTGCCAGCATCGGGGGGTTCGGGAGCAATGAGCAGTTCTTC
14	TRBV20-1	NA	NA	TRBJ2-5	CSARVGRASETQYF	TGCAGTGCTAGAGTGGGGCGGGCCTCGGAGACCCAGTACTTC
14	TRBV29-1	TRBD2	NA	TRBJ2-1	CSVPKSGRYGEQFF	TGCAGCGTTCCGAAGAGCGGGAGATACGGTGAGCAGTTCTTC
13	TRBV5-1	TRBD1	NA	TRBJ2-7	CASSVTGLYEQYF	TGCGCCAGCAGCGTGACAGGGCTGTACGAGCAGTACTTC
13	TRBV29-1	TRBD1	NA	TRBJ1-5	CSVGTGAYQPQHF	TGCAGCGTAGGGACAGGGGCTTATCAGCCCCAGCATTTT
17	TRBV7-2	NA	NA	TRBJ1-4	CASSLYPGGTTNEKLFF	TGTGCCAGCAGCTTGTACCCGGGAGGGACAACTAATGAAAAACTGTTTTTT
15	TRBV20-1	NA	NA	TRBJ1-3	CSARPPGLSGNTIYF	TGCAGTGCTAGGCCCCCGGGGCTCTCTGGAAACACCATATATTTT
13	TRBV18	NA	NA	TRBJ2-5	CASSLTEIGTQYF	TGTGCCAGCTCACTCACAGAGATCGGAACCCAGTACTTC
15	TRBV10-2	NA	few	TRBJ2-5	CASSPIRGAGETQYF	TGCGCCAGCAGCCCCATTAGGGGGGCAGGGGAGACCCAGTACTTC
13	TRBV27	TRBD1	few	TRBJ2-7	CASRGQGDYEQYF	TGTGCCAGCAGGGGACAGGGGGACTACGAGCAGTACTTC
16	TRBV10-3	NA	few	TRBJ2-2	CAISEEAGTNTGELFF	TGTGCCATCAGTGAAGAGGCAGGGACGAACACCGGGGAGCTGTTTTTT
15	TRBV2	NA	few	TRBJ1-4	CASSELGGANEKLFF	TGTGCCAGCAGTGAACTGGGTGGGGCTAATGAAAAACTGTTTTTT
14	TRBV2	TRBD2	NA	TRBJ2-1	CASTGTSGTNEQFF	TGTGCCAGTACCGGGACTAGCGGGACTAATGAGCAGTTCTTC
16	TRBV2	TRBD1	NA	TRBJ2-3	CASSEQDRGDHRYAYF	TGTGCCAGCAGTGAACAGGACAGGGGTGATCACAGATACGCGTATTTT
15	TRBV20-1	NA	NA	TRBJ2-7	CSARDPAQGYNEQYF	TGCAGTGCTAGAGATCCGGCCCAGGGTTACAATGAGCAGTACTTC
15	TRBV9	TRBD1	NA	TRBJ1-2	CASTKAPQGQYGYTF	TGTGCCAGCACCAAAGCCCCCCAGGGACAGTATGGCTACACCTTC
17	TRBV24-1	NA	NA	TRBJ2-1	CATAGGPSGSRLGEQFF	TGTGCCACCGCTGGGGGACCCTCGGGATCGCGGTTGGGTGAGCAGTTCTTC
15	TRBV7-9	NA	NA	TRBJ2-1	CASSLGAGQYNEQFF	TGTGCCAGCAGCTTAGGTGCCGGGCAGTACAATGAGCAGTTCTTC